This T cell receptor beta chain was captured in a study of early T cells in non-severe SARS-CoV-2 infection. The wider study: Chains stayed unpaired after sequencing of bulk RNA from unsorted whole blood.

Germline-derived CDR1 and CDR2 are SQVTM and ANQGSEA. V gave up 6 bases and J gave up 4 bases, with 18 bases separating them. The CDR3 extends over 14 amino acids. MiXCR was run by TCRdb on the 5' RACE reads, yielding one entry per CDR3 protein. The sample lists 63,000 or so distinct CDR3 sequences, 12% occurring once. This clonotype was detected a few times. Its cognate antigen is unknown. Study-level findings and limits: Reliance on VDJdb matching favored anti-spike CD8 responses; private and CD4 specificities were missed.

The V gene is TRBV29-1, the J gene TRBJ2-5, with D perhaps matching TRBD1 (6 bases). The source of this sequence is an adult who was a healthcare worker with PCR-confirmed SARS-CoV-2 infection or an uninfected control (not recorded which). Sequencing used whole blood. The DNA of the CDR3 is TGCAGCGTCCAGGGAACAGGGAAGGGAGAGACCCAGTACTTC. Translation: CSVQGTGKGETQYF.